This T cell receptor beta chain was sequenced during a study of patients and donors after allogeneic stem cell transplantation. TCRdb re-derived calls from the RT-PCR reads in MiXCR, one entry per CDR3 protein. The sample lists about a million distinct CDR3 sequences, about 20% seen once, with 5% to 6.5% in the top ten. Losses at the gene ends were 10 bases for V and 2 bases for J; bases not matched to a gene: 7. The CDR3 runs to 13 residues. Germline lookup yields CDR1 SNHLY and CDR2 FYNNEI. The sequence was obtained from a human donor who was either an allogeneic HSCT recipient or a stem cell or donor lymphocyte infusion donor (not recorded which). It is not recorded whose cells these are; they may come from a transplant donor. The chain has TRBV2 and TRBJ2-7, with TRBD2 matching over 8 bases. The sequencing input was blood, either unsorted or a sorted T cell fraction (not recorded which). The CDR3 nucleotides read TGTGCCACTAATAGCGGGGCCACCTACGAGCAGTACTTC. It specifies CATNSGATYEQYF.